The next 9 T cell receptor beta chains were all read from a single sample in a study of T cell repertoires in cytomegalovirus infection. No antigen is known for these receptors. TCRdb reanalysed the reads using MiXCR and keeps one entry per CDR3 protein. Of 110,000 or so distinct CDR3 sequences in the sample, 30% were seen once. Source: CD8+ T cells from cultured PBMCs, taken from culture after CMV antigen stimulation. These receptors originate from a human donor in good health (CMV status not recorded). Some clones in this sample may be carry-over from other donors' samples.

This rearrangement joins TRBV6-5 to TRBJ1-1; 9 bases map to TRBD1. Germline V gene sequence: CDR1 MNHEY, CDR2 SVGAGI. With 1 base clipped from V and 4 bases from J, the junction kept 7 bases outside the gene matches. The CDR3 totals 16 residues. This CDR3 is CASSYLTGGLGTEAFF. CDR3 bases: TGTGCCAGCAGTTACTTAACAGGGGGCTTGGGCACTGAAGCTTTCTTT.

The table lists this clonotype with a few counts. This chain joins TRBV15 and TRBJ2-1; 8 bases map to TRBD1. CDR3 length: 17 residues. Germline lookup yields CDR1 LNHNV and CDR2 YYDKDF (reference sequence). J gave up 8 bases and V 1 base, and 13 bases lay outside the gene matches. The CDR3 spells CATSRGYGQGNLDEQFF. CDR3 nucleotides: TGTGCCACCAGCAGAGGGTACGGACAGGGAAATTTGGATGAGCAGTTCTTC.

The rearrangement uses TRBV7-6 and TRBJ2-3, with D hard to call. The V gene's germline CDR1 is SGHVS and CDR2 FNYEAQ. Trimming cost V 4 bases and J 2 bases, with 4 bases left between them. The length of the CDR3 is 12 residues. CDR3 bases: TGTGCCAGCAGCTGGGTCACAGATACGCAGTATTTT. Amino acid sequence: CASSWVTDTQYF.

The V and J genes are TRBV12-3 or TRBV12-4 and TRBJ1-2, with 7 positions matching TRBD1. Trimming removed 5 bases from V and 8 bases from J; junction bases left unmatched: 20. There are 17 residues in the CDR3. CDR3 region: CASSPWGGAGGDHGYTF. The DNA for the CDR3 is TGTGCCAGCAGTCCATGGGGGGGGGCAGGGGGAGATCACGGCTACACCTTC.

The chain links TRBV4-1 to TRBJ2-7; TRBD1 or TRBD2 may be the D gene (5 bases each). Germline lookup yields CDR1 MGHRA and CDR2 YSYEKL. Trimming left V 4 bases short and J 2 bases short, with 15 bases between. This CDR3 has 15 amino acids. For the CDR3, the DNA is TGCGCCAGCAGCCCGTTGCAGGGAGTCGCCTACGAGCAGTACTTC. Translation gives CASSPLQGVAYEQYF.

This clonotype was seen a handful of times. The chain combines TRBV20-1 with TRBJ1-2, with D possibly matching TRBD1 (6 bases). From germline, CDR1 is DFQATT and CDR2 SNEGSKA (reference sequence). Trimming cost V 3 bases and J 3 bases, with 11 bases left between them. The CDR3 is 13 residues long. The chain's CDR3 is CSASKWTDYGYTF. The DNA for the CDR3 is TGCAGTGCTAGTAAATGGACAGACTATGGCTACACCTTC.

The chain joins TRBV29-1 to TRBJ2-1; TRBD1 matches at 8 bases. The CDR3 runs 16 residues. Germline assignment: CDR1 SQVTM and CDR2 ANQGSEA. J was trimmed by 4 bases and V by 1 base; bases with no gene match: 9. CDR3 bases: TGCAGCGTTGAAGGAGAAATGGGACAGGAGTACAATGAGCAGTTCTTC. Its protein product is CSVEGEMGQEYNEQFF.

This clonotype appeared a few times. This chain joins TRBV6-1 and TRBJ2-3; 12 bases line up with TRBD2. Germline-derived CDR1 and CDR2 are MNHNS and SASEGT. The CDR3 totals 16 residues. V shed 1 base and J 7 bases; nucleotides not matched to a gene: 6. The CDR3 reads CASSEDPSGGANTQYF. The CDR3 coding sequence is TGTGCCAGCAGTGAAGACCCTAGCGGGGGGGCCAATACGCAGTATTTT.

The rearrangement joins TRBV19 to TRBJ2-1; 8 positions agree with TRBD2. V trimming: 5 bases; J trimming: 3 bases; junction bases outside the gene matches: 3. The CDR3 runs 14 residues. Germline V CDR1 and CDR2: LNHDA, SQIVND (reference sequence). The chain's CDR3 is CASSPTSGYNEQFF. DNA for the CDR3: TGTGCCAGTAGTCCTACTAGCGGCTACAATGAGCAGTTCTTC.